This T cell receptor beta chain emerged from a study of cytomegalovirus exposure and HLA in healthy donors. Study context: From HLA-typed donors, an early data release held around 85 million unique TCRs.

V dropped 7 bases and J dropped 0 bases, with 16 bases sitting between them. The CDR3 has 16 amino acids. The germline V gene has CDR1 MDHEN and CDR2 SYDVKM. This clone has only one observation. Its antigen is not known. The PCR used 60 Vbeta and 13 Jbeta primers. Data came from immunoSEQ multiplex PCR; TCRdb stores just in-frame clones and leaves some out. Of around 170,000 clones in the sample, around three quarters were seen once. Study observations and caveats: A later analysis appeared to link common viral pathogens to several of the most significant clusters. When presence/absence was analysed, sequencing depth was taken to be roughly uniform across donors. Evidence from a later analysis indicated that most CMV-associated TCR beta chains looked HLA-restricted.

The TCR comes from a man aged 40-49 years in good health and CMV-seronegative. The rearrangement joins TRBV28 to TRBJ1-3; D gene ambiguous. Sequencing was performed on PBMCs. For the CDR3, the DNA is TGTGCCAGCATCCCTCCGAGCGGGCCCTCTGGAAACACCATATATTTT. Its translation is CASIPPSGPSGNTIYF.